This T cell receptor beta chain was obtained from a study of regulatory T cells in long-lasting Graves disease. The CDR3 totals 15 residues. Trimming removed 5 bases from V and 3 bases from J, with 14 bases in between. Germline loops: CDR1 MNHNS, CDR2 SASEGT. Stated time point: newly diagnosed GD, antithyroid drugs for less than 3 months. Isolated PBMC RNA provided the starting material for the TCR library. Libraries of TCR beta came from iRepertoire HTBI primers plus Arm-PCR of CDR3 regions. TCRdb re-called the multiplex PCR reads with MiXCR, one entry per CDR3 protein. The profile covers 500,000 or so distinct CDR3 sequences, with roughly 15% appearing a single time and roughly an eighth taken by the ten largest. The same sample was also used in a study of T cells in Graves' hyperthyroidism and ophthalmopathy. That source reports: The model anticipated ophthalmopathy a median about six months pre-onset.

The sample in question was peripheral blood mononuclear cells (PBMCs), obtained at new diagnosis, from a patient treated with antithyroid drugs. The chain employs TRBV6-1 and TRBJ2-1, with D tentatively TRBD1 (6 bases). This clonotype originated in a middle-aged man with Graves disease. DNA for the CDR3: TGTGCCAGCAGTACCCAGGGGCTTTTCTACAATGAGCAGTTCTTC. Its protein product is CASSTQGLFYNEQFF.